This paragraph reports one T cell receptor beta chain. This entry is derived from a study of blood T cells in healthy people across ages. Isolation yielded PBMCs, at least 6 million per sample, in every case. The CDR3 has 17 amino acids. Looked up from germline, CDR1 is MDHEN and CDR2 is SYDVKM. V lost 1 base to trimming and J lost 1 base; unmatched junction nucleotides: 6. Primers used in a second PCR of roughly 7 to 12 cycles were a sample-barcoded 5' primer and a J-beta primer mix. One entry per CDR3 protein, called by TCRdb with MiXCR from the 5' RACE reads. In the table there are 1.5 million to 2 million distinct CDR3 sequences, about 35% of which are singletons.

The chain links TRBV28 to TRBJ2-4; 8 bases are a match to TRBD1. The sequenced material came from blood. The receptor was derived from a woman under 40 in good health. In nucleotides, the CDR3 is TGTGCCAGCAGTTTATCGGGCAGGGGGCCTGCCAAAAACATTCAGTACTTC. Its protein product is CASSLSGRGPAKNIQYF.